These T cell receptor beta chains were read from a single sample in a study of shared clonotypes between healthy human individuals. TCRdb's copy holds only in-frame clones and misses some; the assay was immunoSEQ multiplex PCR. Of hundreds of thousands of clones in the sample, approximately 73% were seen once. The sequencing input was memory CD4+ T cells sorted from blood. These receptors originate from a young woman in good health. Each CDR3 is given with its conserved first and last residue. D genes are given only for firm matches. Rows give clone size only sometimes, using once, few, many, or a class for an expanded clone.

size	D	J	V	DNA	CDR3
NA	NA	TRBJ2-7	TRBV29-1	TGCAGCGTTGAAGATCCCGGGACCTACGAGCAGTACTTC	CSVEDPGTYEQYF
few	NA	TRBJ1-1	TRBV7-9	TGTGCCAGCAGCTCCATCACAGGGAACACTGAAGCTTTCTTT	CASSSITGNTEAFF
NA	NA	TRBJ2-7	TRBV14	TGTGCCAGCAGCCCCGAATGGGCCAGGGCCTACGAGCAGTACTTC	CASSPEWARAYEQYF
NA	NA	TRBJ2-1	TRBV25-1	TGTGCCAGCAGTGTTTTGACGGGACATGAGCAGTTCTTC	CASSVLTGHEQFF
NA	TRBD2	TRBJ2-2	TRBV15	TGTGCCACTTTAGCGGGATTGAACACCGGGGAGCTGTTTTTT	CATLAGLNTGELFF
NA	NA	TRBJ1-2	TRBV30	TGTGCCTGGAGTGCCGGAACGACTAACTATGGCTACACCTTC	CAWSAGTTNYGYTF
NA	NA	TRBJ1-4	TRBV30	TGTGTCTGGAGGCTATATGAAAAACTGTTTTTT	CVWRLYEKLFF
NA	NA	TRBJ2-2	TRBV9	TGTGCCAGCAGCGTGTCGGGGGCCGGGGAGCTGTTTTTT	CASSVSGAGELFF
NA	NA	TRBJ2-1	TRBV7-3	TGTGCCAGCAGCTTAGATTACAACAATGAGCAGTTCTTC	CASSLDYNNEQFF
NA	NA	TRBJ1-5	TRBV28	TGTGCCAGCAGTTTCCCTATGCAGCCCCAGCATTTT	CASSFPMQPQHF
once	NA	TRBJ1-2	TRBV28	TGTGCCAGCAGTCCGCGGCCGGGACGCATCGGCTACACCTTC	CASSPRPGRIGYTF
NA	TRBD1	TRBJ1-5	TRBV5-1	TGCGCCAGCAGCTCTGAGACAGGGAGTCAGCCCCAGCATTTT	CASSSETGSQPQHF
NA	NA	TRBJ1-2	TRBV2	TGTGCCAGCAGTGAACAGTTTCTCTATGGCTACACCTTC	CASSEQFLYGYTF
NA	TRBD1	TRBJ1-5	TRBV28	TGTGCCAGCAACCCACAGGGGAGCAATCAGCCCCAGCATTTT	CASNPQGSNQPQHF
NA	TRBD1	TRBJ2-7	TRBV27	TGTGCCAGCAGTTTACAGGGGGTGAACTCCTACGAGCAGTACTTC	CASSLQGVNSYEQYF
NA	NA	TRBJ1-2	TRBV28	TGTGCCAGCAGTTTAATGACTGAGGTCTATGGCTACACCTTC	CASSLMTEVYGYTF
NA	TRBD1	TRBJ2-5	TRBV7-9	TGTGCCAGCAGCCCCGGACAGGGGATCCAAGAGACCCAGTACTTC	CASSPGQGIQETQYF
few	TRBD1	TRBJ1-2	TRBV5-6	TGTGCCAGCAGCTTTGACAGGGACCTATATGGCTACACCTTC	CASSFDRDLYGYTF
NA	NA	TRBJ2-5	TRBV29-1	TGCAGCGTTACGGCCTGGGAGACCCAGTACTTC	CSVTAWETQYF
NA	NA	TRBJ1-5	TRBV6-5	TGTGCCAGCAGTTATGACAGGTATAGCAATCAGCCCCAGCATTTT	CASSYDRYSNQPQHF
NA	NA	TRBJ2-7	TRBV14	TGTGCCAGCAGCCCACTAGGGGCCTACGAGCAGTACTTC	CASSPLGAYEQYF
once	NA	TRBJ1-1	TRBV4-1	TGCGCCAGCAGCCAAGGGAGTCAGATGAACACTGAAGCTTTCTTT	CASSQGSQMNTEAFF
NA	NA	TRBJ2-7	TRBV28	TGTGCCAGCAGTTTCGATCCTAGTTCTGCCTACGAGCAGTACTTC	CASSFDPSSAYEQYF
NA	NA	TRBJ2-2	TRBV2	TGTGCCAGCAGTGAGGGTGCGAACACCGGGGAGCTGTTTTTT	CASSEGANTGELFF
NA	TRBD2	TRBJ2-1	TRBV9	TGTGCCAGCAGCCCGGGGACTATCGGTCTATCTAATGAGCAGTTCTTC	CASSPGTIGLSNEQFF
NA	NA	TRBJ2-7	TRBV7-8	TGTGCCAGCAGCTCGATGGGACGGGGCTACGAGCAGTACTTC	CASSSMGRGYEQYF
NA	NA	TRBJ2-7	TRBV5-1	TGCGCCAGCAAGGGGGAGCGGGACGACTCCTACGAGCAGTACTTC	CASKGERDDSYEQYF
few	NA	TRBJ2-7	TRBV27	TGTGCCAGCAGTTCCCCCGGGACACCGGGCCCCTACGAGCAGTACTTC	CASSSPGTPGPYEQYF
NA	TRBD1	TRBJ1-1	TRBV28	TGTGCCAGCAGTGTGACAGGGAGGAACACTGAAGCTTTCTTT	CASSVTGRNTEAFF
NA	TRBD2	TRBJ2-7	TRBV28	TGTGCCAGCTGGGGCCGCAGCGGGGCCCCCGACCTCTACGAGCAGTACTTC	CASWGRSGAPDLYEQYF
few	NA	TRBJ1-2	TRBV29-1	TGCAGCGTTGAGGTAGGGCTTGGTGGCTACACCTTC	CSVEVGLGGYTF
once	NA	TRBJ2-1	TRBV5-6	TGTGCCAGCAGCCCGGCTCCTCAATCCTCCTACAATGAGCAGTTCTTC	CASSPAPQSSYNEQFF
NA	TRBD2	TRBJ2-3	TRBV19	TGTGCCAGTAGTATAGGGGGTTCCGGCCTAGCGGGGAGCACAGATACGCAGTATTTT	CASSIGGSGLAGSTDTQYF